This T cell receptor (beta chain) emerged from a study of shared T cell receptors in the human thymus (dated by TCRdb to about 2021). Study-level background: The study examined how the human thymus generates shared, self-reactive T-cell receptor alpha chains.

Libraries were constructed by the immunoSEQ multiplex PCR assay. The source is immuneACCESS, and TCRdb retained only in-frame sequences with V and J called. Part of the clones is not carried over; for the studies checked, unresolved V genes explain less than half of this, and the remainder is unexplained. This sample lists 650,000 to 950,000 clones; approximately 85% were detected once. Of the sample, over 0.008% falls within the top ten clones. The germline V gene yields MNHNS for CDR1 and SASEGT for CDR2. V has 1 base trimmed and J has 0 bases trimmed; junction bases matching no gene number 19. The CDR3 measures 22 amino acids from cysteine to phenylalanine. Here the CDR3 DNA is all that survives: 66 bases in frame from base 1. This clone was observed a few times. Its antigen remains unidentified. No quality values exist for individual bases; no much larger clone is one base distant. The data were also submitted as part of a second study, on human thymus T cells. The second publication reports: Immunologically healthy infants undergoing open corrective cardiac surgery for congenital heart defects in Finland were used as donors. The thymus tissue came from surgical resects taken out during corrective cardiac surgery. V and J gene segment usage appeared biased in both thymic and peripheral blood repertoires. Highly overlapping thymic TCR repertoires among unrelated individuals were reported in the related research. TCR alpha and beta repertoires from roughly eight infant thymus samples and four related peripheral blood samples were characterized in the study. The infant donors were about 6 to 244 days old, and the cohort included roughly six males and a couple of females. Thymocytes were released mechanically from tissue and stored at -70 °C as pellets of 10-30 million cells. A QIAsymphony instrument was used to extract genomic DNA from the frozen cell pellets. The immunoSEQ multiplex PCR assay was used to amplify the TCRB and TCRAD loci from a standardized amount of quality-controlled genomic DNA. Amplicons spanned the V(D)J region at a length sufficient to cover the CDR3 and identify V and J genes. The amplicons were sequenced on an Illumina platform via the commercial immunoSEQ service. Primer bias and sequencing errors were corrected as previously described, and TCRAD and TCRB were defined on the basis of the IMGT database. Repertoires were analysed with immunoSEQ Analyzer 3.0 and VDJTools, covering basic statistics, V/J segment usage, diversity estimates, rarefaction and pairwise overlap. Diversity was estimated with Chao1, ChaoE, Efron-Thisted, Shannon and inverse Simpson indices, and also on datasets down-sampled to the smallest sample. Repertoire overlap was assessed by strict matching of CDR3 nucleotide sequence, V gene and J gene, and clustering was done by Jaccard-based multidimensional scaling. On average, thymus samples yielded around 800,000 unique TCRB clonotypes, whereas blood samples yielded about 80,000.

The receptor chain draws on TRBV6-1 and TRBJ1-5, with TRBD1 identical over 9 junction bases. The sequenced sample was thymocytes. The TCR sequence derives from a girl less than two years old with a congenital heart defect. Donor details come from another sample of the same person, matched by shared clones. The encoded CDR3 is CASSEDHRLRGQGTHSNQPQHF. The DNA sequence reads TGTGCCAGCAGTGAAGACCACCGCCTTCGGGGACAGGGTACCCATAGCAATCAGCCCCAGCATTTT.